This T cell receptor beta chain derives from a study of CD8 T cells in Susac syndrome (dated by TCRdb to 2018 to 2020). Background on the whole study: Repertoire sequencing was used to test whether CD8+ T cell activation and differentiation in Susac syndrome was antigen driven. What the study reported, not specific to this receptor: The number of individuals in the TCR sequencing and HLA analysis was acknowledged as relatively small.

The germline V gene yields SQVTM for CDR1 and ANQGSEA for CDR2. V loses 3 bases of germline sequence and J loses 5 bases, and the interval between the two ends is 13 bases. From its cysteine to its phenylalanine, the CDR3 spans 13 amino acids. Left in the record is the CDR3 DNA by itself, 39 bases read in frame from the first base. RNA was extracted using the RNeasy kit, and roughly 0.5 to 1 ug of the RNA was reverse transcribed with random hexamers. TCR beta CDR3 regions were amplified with the immunoSEQ multiplex PCR assay covering 54 Vbeta and 13 Jbeta segments. To correct PCR amplification bias, a synthetic template baseline was used for both primer optimization and computational correction. In the paper's pipeline: Only productive sequences were kept, with reads annotated to V, D and J genes according to IMGT and analyzed in immunoSEQ Analyzer. Clonality was computed as one minus Shannon entropy normalized by log2 of the number of productive unique sequences. For each patient and control, public and private clones were evaluated within the 100 most prevalent clones. Clones were defined as Susac-specific when absent from the healthy and MS cohorts, from approximately 970 published viral clones and from other ImmuneACCESS disease sequences. The raw public reads went through TCRdb reprocessing: fastp at Q25, MiXCR clone calling, in-frame beta chains kept. Each entry is one CDR3 protein sequence, shown with its most common DNA and genes. The V and J calls follow TCRdb's processing rather than the paper's. Counted in this sample were a few hundred thousand distinct CDR3 sequences; 85% to 95% of them appeared once. Of the sample, less than 0.075% falls within the top ten clones.

Peripheral blood CD8+ and CD4+ T cells from healthy donors, Susac syndrome patients and multiple sclerosis patients were profiled using high-throughput TCR beta sequencing. Multiple sclerosis controls were treatment-naive patients with stable or active relapsing-remitting disease fulfilling revised McDonald criteria. Bulk CD8+ and CD4+ T cells were purified by magnetic negative isolation, whereas CD8+ TEMRA cells were enriched by FACS. Blood was drawn into EDTA tubes, processed within 24 hours, and PBMCs were isolated by density gradient centrifugation. PBMCs destined for TCR sequencing were cryopreserved in liquid nitrogen and later thawed in a 37 °C water bath. Purity of sorted or isolated CD4+, CD8+ and CD8+ TEMRA cells was at least 90%. This clonotype was detected only once. This clone's antigen is unknown. The record has no base qualities; no much larger clone is one base away. One read gives only weak evidence.

The sequence was collected from a human donor with multiple sclerosis. The rearrangement combines TRBV29-1 with TRBJ1-1, with TRBD1 tentatively as D gene (5 bases match). Sample: CD4+ T cells from PBMCs. The CDR3 protein: CSVETGVGTEAFF. The DNA sequence reads TGCAGCGTTGAGACGGGGGTTGGGACTGAAGCTTTCTTT.